This T cell receptor (beta chain) was found in a study of tumor-infiltrating lymphocytes in oesophageal squamous cell carcinoma (dated by TCRdb to the mid-2010s). Comments on this clonotype: What this receptor recognizes is not known. Qualities for individual bases were not recorded, and no much larger clone is one base off.

Library preparation employed PCR. Sequencing was carried out with an Illumina HiSeq 2000. TCRdb reprocessing: public reads trimmed at Q25 with fastp, clones called with MiXCR, in-frame beta chains kept. Entries are consolidated by CDR3 protein sequence, retaining the most common genes and DNA. In all, the sample holds some 10,000 distinct CDR3 sequences, and roughly 60% of those were seen once. The leading ten clones occupy 25% to 30% of the sample. Taken from the germline V gene, the CDR1 and CDR2 loops are SGHTA and FQGTGA. Compared with germline, V lacks 5 bases and J lacks 1 base; bases without a gene match: 6. The CDR3 sequence holds 15 residues, the cysteine and phenylalanine included. Just CDR3 DNA is preserved here, 45 bases in frame from base 1.

What was sequenced was esophageal tumor tissue. This chain joins TRBV7-3 to TRBJ2-3; 7 bases in the middle match TRBD1. The TCR comes from a female donor with esophageal squamous cell carcinoma. The DNA sequence is given as TGTGCCAGCAGCATCACAGGGGTTGGCACAGATACGCAGTATTTT. Its protein reads: CASSITGVGTDTQYF. The variable domain in full, with residues beyond the CDR3 obtained from the reference TRBV7-3 and TRBJ2-3 genes, is GAGVSQTPSNKVTEKGKYVELRCDPISGHTALYWYRQSLGQGPEFLIYFQGTGAADDSGLPNDRFFAVRPEGSVSTLKIQRTERGDSAVYLCASSITGVGTDTQYFGPGTRLTVL.